This TCR beta chain was retrieved from a study of OX40 agonist ivuxolimab in advanced cancers. Profiling relied on immunoSEQ multiplex PCR, and the TCRdb table lists in-frame clones only, not all of them. The table includes fewer than 140,000 clones, approximately 90% detected once. The germline CDR1 and CDR2 sequences are SEHNR and FQNEAQ (reference sequence). V lost 1 base, J lost 2 bases, and 5 bases stayed unmatched. This CDR3 comprises 15 residues. This specimen was CD4+ or CD8+ T cells sorted from blood, taken in a trial of the OX40 agonist ivuxolimab. This sequence joins TRBV7-9 and TRBJ2-7, with 7 nucleotides matching TRBD2. This receptor was taken from an adult with an advanced solid tumor such as melanoma, head and neck, liver or kidney cancer. In nucleotides, the CDR3 is TGTGCCAGCAGCTTAGGAGGCGGGGGACCCTACGAGCAGTACTTC. It yields the protein CASSLGGGGPYEQYF.